A selection of T cell receptor beta chains follows, all from one sample in a study of CD8 T cells in ankylosing spondylitis. Each CDR3 protein gets one entry after TCRdb re-called the 5' RACE reads with MiXCR. The sample contains 250,000 or so distinct CDR3 sequences, about 24% of which appear only once. The sample was blood, either unsorted or a sorted T cell fraction (not recorded which). The receptors originated from a male donor with ankylosing spondylitis or in good health (not recorded which). CDR3s include the opening cysteine and the closing phenylalanine or tryptophan. Fields, in order: CDR3 DNA, CDR3 protein, V gene, J gene, D gene, clone size. A D gene is named only where the DNA matches it firmly. The size of a clone is reported for some rows only, either as once, few or many, or as a class for expanded clones.

cdr3_nt: TGTGCCAGCGGTAGACAGGGGGCATCGGGAAACACCATATATTTT; cdr3_aa: CASGRQGASGNTIYF; v_call: TRBV6-1; j_call: TRBJ1-3; d_call: TRBD1; clone_size: few
cdr3_nt: TGCAGTGCTAGACCCAGCGCGGAGACCCAGTACTTC; cdr3_aa: CSARPSAETQYF; v_call: TRBV20-1; j_call: TRBJ2-5; d_call: .; clone_size: .
cdr3_nt: TGTGCCAGCAGCCCCTCCCCCCGTCTCAATGAGCAGTTCTTC; cdr3_aa: CASSPSPRLNEQFF; v_call: TRBV12-3/TRBV12-4; j_call: TRBJ2-1; d_call: .; clone_size: few
cdr3_nt: TGTGCCATCAGTGAGGGGGCGTCCTACGAGCAGTACTTC; cdr3_aa: CAISEGASYEQYF; v_call: TRBV10-3; j_call: TRBJ2-7; d_call: .; clone_size: few
cdr3_nt: TGCAGCGTCTCCGACAGATTCCAAGAGACCCAGTACTTC; cdr3_aa: CSVSDRFQETQYF; v_call: TRBV29-1; j_call: TRBJ2-5; d_call: .; clone_size: .
cdr3_nt: TGCAGTGCCCCGACGGCCGGGCGGAACTCCTACGAGCAGTACTTC; cdr3_aa: CSAPTAGRNSYEQYF; v_call: TRBV20-1; j_call: TRBJ2-7; d_call: .; clone_size: few
cdr3_nt: TGTGCCAGCAGTGTGCATAGCGGGGGGGCAATCAATGAGCAGTTCTTC; cdr3_aa: CASSVHSGGAINEQFF; v_call: TRBV25-1; j_call: TRBJ2-1; d_call: TRBD2; clone_size: .
cdr3_nt: TGCAGTGCTAGTCCAACAGGGGGACTCCGGAACGAGCAGTACTTC; cdr3_aa: CSASPTGGLRNEQYF; v_call: TRBV20-1; j_call: TRBJ2-7; d_call: TRBD1; clone_size: few
cdr3_nt: TGTGCCATCAGGGGGAGTTCGAAGGACGGGTTGTTTTTT; cdr3_aa: CAIRGSSKDGLFF; v_call: TRBV10-3; j_call: TRBJ2-2; d_call: .; clone_size: many
cdr3_nt: TGCAGTGCTAGACAAGCTAGCGGGGGGGCCGGTGAGCAGTTCTTC; cdr3_aa: CSARQASGGAGEQFF; v_call: TRBV20-1; j_call: TRBJ2-1; d_call: TRBD2; clone_size: .
cdr3_nt: TGCAGTGCTAGAGGGAATAGCGGGGCCTACGAGCAGTACTTC; cdr3_aa: CSARGNSGAYEQYF; v_call: TRBV20-1; j_call: TRBJ2-7; d_call: TRBD2; clone_size: .
cdr3_nt: TGTGCCAGCAGTAGGAACAGCCTCACCTTAGAGCAGTACTTC; cdr3_aa: CASSRNSLTLEQYF; v_call: TRBV6-1; j_call: TRBJ2-7; d_call: .; clone_size: once
cdr3_nt: TGTGCCAGCAGGACTAGCGGGGGGGCCTACAATGAGCAGTTCTTC; cdr3_aa: CASRTSGGAYNEQFF; v_call: TRBV12-3/TRBV12-4; j_call: TRBJ2-1; d_call: TRBD2; clone_size: few
cdr3_nt: TGCAGTGCTAGCCCCCTCCAGGGAAGCTCTGGAAACACCATATATTTT; cdr3_aa: CSASPLQGSSGNTIYF; v_call: TRBV20-1; j_call: TRBJ1-3; d_call: .; clone_size: many
cdr3_nt: TGTGCCAGCACCCACAGGACCTCTGGGGCCAACGTCCTGACTTTC; cdr3_aa: CASTHRTSGANVLTF; v_call: TRBV12-3/TRBV12-4; j_call: TRBJ2-6; d_call: .; clone_size: .
cdr3_nt: TGTGCCAGCAGCACCAGAGGGAACTCCGAGCAGTTCTTC; cdr3_aa: CASSTRGNSEQFF; v_call: TRBV3-1; j_call: TRBJ2-1; d_call: .; clone_size: .
cdr3_nt: TGCAGCGTCCGGGACACGGACTACAATGAGCAGTTCTTC; cdr3_aa: CSVRDTDYNEQFF; v_call: TRBV29-1; j_call: TRBJ2-1; d_call: .; clone_size: .
cdr3_nt: TGTGCCATCAGTGCCGCAGGGGGCAATCAGCCCCAGCATTTT; cdr3_aa: CAISAAGGNQPQHF; v_call: TRBV10-3; j_call: TRBJ1-5; d_call: .; clone_size: .
cdr3_nt: TGCAGCGCCGGGGCACCTAAAGAGACCCAGTACTTC; cdr3_aa: CSAGAPKETQYF; v_call: TRBV29-1; j_call: TRBJ2-5; d_call: .; clone_size: .
cdr3_nt: TGTGCCAGCAGGTTTCGACAGGGGGCCAAGACCCAGTACTTC; cdr3_aa: CASRFRQGAKTQYF; v_call: TRBV2; j_call: TRBJ2-5; d_call: TRBD1; clone_size: many
cdr3_nt: TGTGCCAGCTCACCCCGGGTAGCGGGGGTCAATGAGCAGTTCTTC; cdr3_aa: CASSPRVAGVNEQFF; v_call: TRBV18; j_call: TRBJ2-1; d_call: TRBD2; clone_size: once
cdr3_nt: TGTGCCAGCAGTTTCCTCTCGGCAGGAGATACGCAGTATTTT; cdr3_aa: CASSFLSAGDTQYF; v_call: TRBV12-3/TRBV12-4; j_call: TRBJ2-3; d_call: .; clone_size: .
cdr3_nt: TGTGCCAGCAGTGAAAGGGGGGGGCAAGTCGACGCAATGCTCCCCTACGAGCAGTACTTC; cdr3_aa: CASSERGGQVDAMLPYEQYF; v_call: TRBV6-1; j_call: TRBJ2-7; d_call: .; clone_size: few
cdr3_nt: TGTGCCAGCAGTTCGGGGACCTACGAGCAGTACTTC; cdr3_aa: CASSSGTYEQYF; v_call: TRBV28; j_call: TRBJ2-7; d_call: .; clone_size: many
cdr3_nt: TGTGCCAGCAGCCCGATCCGGGACAGCCTCTACAATGAGCAGTTCTTC; cdr3_aa: CASSPIRDSLYNEQFF; v_call: TRBV7-2; j_call: TRBJ2-1; d_call: TRBD1; clone_size: .
cdr3_nt: TGCAGTGCTAGAGATCCGAGAGAAAAACTGTTTTTT; cdr3_aa: CSARDPREKLFF; v_call: TRBV20-1; j_call: TRBJ1-4; d_call: .; clone_size: .
cdr3_nt: TGTGCCAGCAGTGAATTCGGCAGGGTTGAGTTCTTC; cdr3_aa: CASSEFGRVEFF; v_call: TRBV25-1; j_call: TRBJ2-1; d_call: .; clone_size: .
cdr3_nt: TGTGCCAGCAGCCCCCCCACATACTATGGCTACACCTTC; cdr3_aa: CASSPPTYYGYTF; v_call: TRBV5-5; j_call: TRBJ1-2; d_call: .; clone_size: few
cdr3_nt: TGCGCCAGCAGCTTGGCAGGGGAGCATACGCAGTATTTT; cdr3_aa: CASSLAGEHTQYF; v_call: TRBV5-1; j_call: TRBJ2-3; d_call: .; clone_size: many
cdr3_nt: TGTGCCAGCAAGGCGGGTCGATATCAGCCCCAGCATTTT; cdr3_aa: CASKAGRYQPQHF; v_call: TRBV12-3/TRBV12-4; j_call: TRBJ1-5; d_call: .; clone_size: few
cdr3_nt: TGCAGTGCTACGGCAGGGGGCAAATACGAGCAGTACTTC; cdr3_aa: CSATAGGKYEQYF; v_call: TRBV20-1; j_call: TRBJ2-7; d_call: TRBD1; clone_size: few
cdr3_nt: TGCGCCAGCAGCTCGATTAACAGGGACGAGACCCAGTACTTC; cdr3_aa: CASSSINRDETQYF; v_call: TRBV5-1; j_call: TRBJ2-5; d_call: .; clone_size: .